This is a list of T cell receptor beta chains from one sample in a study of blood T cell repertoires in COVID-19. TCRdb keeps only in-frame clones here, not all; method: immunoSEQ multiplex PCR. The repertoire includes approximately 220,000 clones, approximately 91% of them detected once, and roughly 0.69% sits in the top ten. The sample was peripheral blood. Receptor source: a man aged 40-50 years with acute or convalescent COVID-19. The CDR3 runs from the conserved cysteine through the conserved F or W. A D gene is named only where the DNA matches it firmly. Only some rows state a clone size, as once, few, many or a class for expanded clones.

CDR3 DNA: TGCGCCAGCAGCAAGGGACAGGTGGAGTCACCCCTCCACTTT
CDR3 protein: CASSKGQVESPLHF
D gene: TRBD1
clone size: few
J gene: TRBJ1-6
V gene: TRBV5-1

CDR3 DNA: TGCGCCAGCAGCTTGGAGAGGGATGAGACCCAGTACTTC
CDR3 protein: CASSLERDETQYF
D gene: .
clone size: .
J gene: TRBJ2-5
V gene: TRBV5-1

CDR3 DNA: TGTGCCAGTAGTATAGACCCACTAGCGGGAAGGGGCAATGAGCAGTTCTTC
CDR3 protein: CASSIDPLAGRGNEQFF
D gene: TRBD2
clone size: few
J gene: TRBJ2-1
V gene: TRBV19

CDR3 DNA: TGTGCCAGCGGCCCCAGGGGGAACACCGGGGAGCTGTTTTTT
CDR3 protein: CASGPRGNTGELFF
D gene: .
clone size: .
J gene: TRBJ2-2
V gene: TRBV11-3

CDR3 DNA: TGTGCCAGCAGTTTATTCTTCTGGGACAGGGAGCACACCGGGGAGCTGTTTTTT
CDR3 protein: CASSLFFWDREHTGELFF
D gene: TRBD1
clone size: .
J gene: TRBJ2-2
V gene: TRBV28

CDR3 DNA: TGTGCCAGCTCTGCCGGGATCTCTTCCTACGAGCAGTACTTC
CDR3 protein: CASSAGISSYEQYF
D gene: .
clone size: .
J gene: TRBJ2-7
V gene: TRBV9

CDR3 DNA: TGCGCCAGCAGAGGAGACAGTATCTCTGGAAACACCATATATTTT
CDR3 protein: CASRGDSISGNTIYF
D gene: .
clone size: .
J gene: TRBJ1-3
V gene: TRBV10-1

CDR3 DNA: TGTGCCAGCAGTGTCGACGGGGAAGCGCATGGCTACACCTTC
CDR3 protein: CASSVDGEAHGYTF
D gene: .
clone size: .
J gene: TRBJ1-2
V gene: TRBV2

CDR3 DNA: TGTGCCAGCAGTGAGGTCAGACCCGGGACAGGGGGCACTGAAGCTTTCTTT
CDR3 protein: CASSEVRPGTGGTEAFF
D gene: TRBD1
clone size: .
J gene: TRBJ1-1
V gene: TRBV2

CDR3 DNA: TGTGCCAGCAGTCGACCGGGACAGGGCTCCTACGAGCAGTACTTC
CDR3 protein: CASSRPGQGSYEQYF
D gene: TRBD1
clone size: .
J gene: TRBJ2-7
V gene: TRBV28

CDR3 DNA: TGTGCCGTCCGCCGGTCCCTTAATTCACCCCTCCACTTT
CDR3 protein: CAVRRSLNSPLHF
D gene: .
clone size: once
J gene: TRBJ1-6
V gene: TRBV12-3/TRBV12-4

CDR3 DNA: TGTGCCAGCAGCTCGCCCGGGACACCCTACACCTTC
CDR3 protein: CASSSPGTPYTF
D gene: .
clone size: .
J gene: TRBJ1-2
V gene: TRBV28

CDR3 DNA: TGTGCCAGTAGTATATCTACAAGCGGGATGGGCTACACCTTC
CDR3 protein: CASSISTSGMGYTF
D gene: .
clone size: few
J gene: TRBJ1-2
V gene: TRBV19

CDR3 DNA: TGCGCCAGCAGCGCCGGACAGGGGGCTGGTCAGCCCCAGCATTTT
CDR3 protein: CASSAGQGAGQPQHF
D gene: TRBD1
clone size: .
J gene: TRBJ1-5
V gene: TRBV5-1

CDR3 DNA: TGTGCCAGTACCCTGACAGGGGGTTTAGATACGCAGTATTTT
CDR3 protein: CASTLTGGLDTQYF
D gene: TRBD1
clone size: once
J gene: TRBJ2-3
V gene: TRBV19

CDR3 DNA: TGTGCCAGCAGTATGGGGGGGCCCCTCTACAATGAGCAGTTCTTC
CDR3 protein: CASSMGGPLYNEQFF
D gene: .
clone size: .
J gene: TRBJ2-1
V gene: TRBV2

CDR3 DNA: TGTGCCAGCAGCGCCTTCAACACCGGGGAGCTGTTTTTT
CDR3 protein: CASSAFNTGELFF
D gene: .
clone size: few
J gene: TRBJ2-2
V gene: TRBV9

CDR3 DNA: TGTGCCAGCAGCCAAGAGAACTTGATTCAGGGACTAGGGCCTGCAGATACGCAGTATTTT
CDR3 protein: CASSQENLIQGLGPADTQYF
D gene: TRBD2
clone size: .
J gene: TRBJ2-3
V gene: TRBV3-1/TRBV3-2

CDR3 DNA: TGTGCCAGCAGTTCCCTAGCCGGGGAACTGTTTTTT
CDR3 protein: CASSSLAGELFF
D gene: .
clone size: .
J gene: TRBJ1-4
V gene: TRBV27

CDR3 DNA: TGTGCCAGCACCGACAGGGACAGGGGTAGCGAAAAACTGTTTTTT
CDR3 protein: CASTDRDRGSEKLFF
D gene: TRBD1
clone size: .
J gene: TRBJ1-4
V gene: TRBV6-6

CDR3 DNA: TGTGCCAGCAGCATAGGGACAGGGGCGACCTACGAGCAGTACTTC
CDR3 protein: CASSIGTGATYEQYF
D gene: TRBD1
clone size: .
J gene: TRBJ2-7
V gene: TRBV13

CDR3 DNA: TGTGCCAGTAGTGCGGACAGGGATAACTATGGCTACACCTTC
CDR3 protein: CASSADRDNYGYTF
D gene: TRBD1
clone size: .
J gene: TRBJ1-2
V gene: TRBV19

CDR3 DNA: TGCAGTGCTAGGGCATCAGATACGCAGTATTTT
CDR3 protein: CSARASDTQYF
D gene: .
clone size: once
J gene: TRBJ2-3
V gene: TRBV20-1

CDR3 DNA: TGTGCCAGCAGCCACGCTCCGGTGGAGGGTGGCTACGGCTACACCTTC
CDR3 protein: CASSHAPVEGGYGYTF
D gene: .
clone size: .
J gene: TRBJ1-2
V gene: TRBV4-2

CDR3 DNA: TGCGCCAGCAGCCAAGGGTACAGACCAAGGACAGATACGCAGTATTTT
CDR3 protein: CASSQGYRPRTDTQYF
D gene: .
clone size: .
J gene: TRBJ2-3
V gene: TRBV4-3

CDR3 DNA: TGTGCCAGCAGCTTCCCCGGGACAGGGAACTACAATGAGCAGTTCTTC
CDR3 protein: CASSFPGTGNYNEQFF
D gene: TRBD1
clone size: .
J gene: TRBJ2-1
V gene: TRBV5-6

CDR3 DNA: TGTGCCAGCAGCCGGGGACAGGTCCGCTCTGGAAACACCATATATTTT
CDR3 protein: CASSRGQVRSGNTIYF
D gene: TRBD1
clone size: .
J gene: TRBJ1-3
V gene: TRBV5-4

CDR3 DNA: TGTGCCAGCAGCCTACAGGGCAGCGAGCAGTACTTC
CDR3 protein: CASSLQGSEQYF
D gene: .
clone size: .
J gene: TRBJ2-7
V gene: TRBV3-1/TRBV3-2

CDR3 DNA: TGTGCCAGCAGCCGCCGAGAGGGCTTAGCCTACGAGCAGTACTTC
CDR3 protein: CASSRREGLAYEQYF
D gene: .
clone size: .
J gene: TRBJ2-7
V gene: TRBV5-8

CDR3 DNA: TGTGCCAGCAGTTTTGTTGAGGTCCTCCTATCCGGCTACACCTTC
CDR3 protein: CASSFVEVLLSGYTF
D gene: .
clone size: .
J gene: TRBJ1-2
V gene: TRBV28

CDR3 DNA: TGTGCCAGCAGCTCTGACAGGGGCCTTAGCACAGATACGCAGTATTTT
CDR3 protein: CASSSDRGLSTDTQYF
D gene: TRBD1
clone size: .
J gene: TRBJ2-3
V gene: TRBV7-2